The 27 T cell receptor beta chains given below trace back to one sample, sequenced in a study of OX40 agonist ivuxolimab in advanced cancers. Assay used: immunoSEQ multiplex PCR; TCRdb lists only in-frame clones, some missing. Of some 44,000 clones listed, around 86% are singletons. The sequencing here drew on CD4+ or CD8+ T cells sorted from blood, taken in a trial of the OX40 agonist ivuxolimab. These receptors originate from an adult with an advanced solid tumor such as melanoma, head and neck, liver or kidney cancer.

This chain links TRBV7-2 with TRBJ1-1; D remains unclear. Germline-derived CDR1 and CDR2 are SGHTA and FQGNSA. This CDR3 has 14 amino acids. Trimming removed 5 bases from V and 1 base from J, with 11 bases in between. CDR3 in amino acids: CASSPWLGNTEAFF. The CDR3 nucleotides read TGTGCCAGCAGCCCCTGGTTGGGGAACACTGAAGCTTTCTTT.

In this sample, this clone turned up once. The gene calls are TRBV9 and TRBJ1-2; perhaps TRBD1 as D (5 bases). CDR1 SGDLS and CDR2 YYNGEE come from the germline V gene. Deletions cut 5 bases from V and 3 bases from J, with 14 bases between. This CDR3 comprises 14 residues. The CDR3 protein is CASRGFREDYGYTF. DNA of the CDR3: TGTGCCAGCAGGGGTTTCAGGGAGGACTATGGCTACACCTTC.

The chain carries TRBV5-4 and TRBJ1-6, with 9 bases matching TRBD1. V dropped 1 base and J dropped 7; count of bases not matched to a gene: 3. The CDR3 has 15 amino acids. Germline V gives CDR1 SGHNT, CDR2 YYREEE (reference sequence). CDR3 protein: CASSLTGGLNSPLHF. Written as DNA, the CDR3 is TGTGCCAGCAGCTTGACAGGGGGCCTCAATTCACCCCTCCACTTT.

This rearrangement joins TRBV9 to TRBJ2-7; D unclear. Between the trimmed V and J ends, which lost 7 bases and 2 bases, there was a span of 13 bases. The CDR3 totals 13 residues. Per germline, CDR1 SGDLS and CDR2 YYNGEE. CDR3 sequence reads: CASPFRVPYEQYF. CDR3 in DNA: TGTGCCAGCCCATTCCGGGTTCCCTACGAGCAGTACTTC.

CDR3 sequence reads: CASSAVWDNNYEQYF. DNA of the CDR3: TGTGCCAGCAGTGCAGTGTGGGACAATAACTACGAGCAGTACTTC. This chain joins TRBV6-1 and TRBJ2-7, with D perhaps TRBD1 (6 bases). The ends were cut back, 4 bases at V and 3 bases at J, with 16 bases in the middle. Germline CDR1 MNHNS, CDR2 SASEGT. The CDR3 totals 15 residues.

In this sample, this clone turned up once. J is TRBJ1-2 and V is TRBV6-6, with 8 bases fitting TRBD1. The CDR3 totals 13 residues. Per germline, CDR1 MNHNY and CDR2 SVGAGI (reference sequence). The J segment lost 8 bases and the V segment lost 5 bases, leaving 7 bases of the junction unmatched. The CDR3 sequence is CASSEQGARGYTF. The CDR3 region has the DNA TGTGCCAGCAGTGAGCAGGGGGCACGAGGCTACACCTTC.

J is TRBJ1-1 and V is TRBV6-5; maybe TRBD1 (5 bases). The CDR3 covers 13 residues. Between the trimmed V and J ends, which lost 2 bases and 4 bases, there was a span of 8 bases. Looked up from germline, CDR1 is MNHEY and CDR2 is SVGAGI. In nucleotides, the CDR3 is TGTGCCAGCAGTTACCAGGGTGGCACTGAAGCTTTCTTT. Translation gives CASSYQGGTEAFF.

The gene calls are TRBV7-2 and TRBJ1-5; D unresolved. The CDR3 loop spans 19 amino acids. V lost 2 bases to trimming and J lost 1 base, with 21 bases between them. Germline V gene lookup returns CDR1 SGHTA and CDR2 FQGNSA. CDR3 in amino acids: CASSLRGSRGSISNQPQHF. In nucleotides, the CDR3 is TGTGCCAGCAGCTTAAGAGGGTCCCGGGGATCTATAAGCAATCAGCCCCAGCATTTT.

The genes are TRBV11-2 and TRBJ1-2, with D perhaps matching TRBD1 (5 bases). Deletions cut 4 bases from V and 8 bases from J, with 17 bases between. The CDR3 consists of 14 residues. Germline CDR1 is SGHAT and CDR2 is FQNNGV. CDR3 loop: CASSSGLGTGGYTF. The DNA for the CDR3 is TGTGCCAGCAGCTCGGGGCTGGGTACGGGCGGCTACACCTTC.

The chain carries TRBV7-3 and TRBJ2-5, with D possibly TRBD2 on 5 matching bases. Deletions cut 1 base from V and 2 bases from J, with 8 bases between. Germline-derived CDR1 and CDR2 are SGHTA and FQGTGA. The CDR3 covers 14 residues. CDR3 bases: TGTGCCAGCAGCTTAATGGGCGGGCAAGAGACCCAGTACTTC. It translates to CASSLMGGQETQYF.

The J gene is TRBJ1-6, the V gene TRBV6-6; D possibly corresponds to TRBD1 (6 bases). The germline V gene has CDR1 MNHNY and CDR2 SVGAGI (reference sequence). The V end lost 6 bases, the J end lost 13 bases, and 19 bases lay between the germline ends. The CDR3 runs to 14 residues. The DNA for the CDR3 is TGTGCCAGCAGCCCGGGACACCCCGAGGGGCCCCTCCACTTT. Translated, it gives CASSPGHPEGPLHF.

The rearrangement uses TRBV20-1 and TRBJ1-2, with no clear D. The CDR3 loop spans 10 amino acids. In germline, CDR1 is DFQATT, CDR2 SNEGSKA (reference sequence). The V and J ends lost 5 bases and 6 bases respectively, with 7 bases between them. The CDR3 region has the DNA TGCAGTGCTGTTAGGGATGGCTACACCTTC. Protein sequence: CSAVRDGYTF.

There are a few counts of this clone. Other DNA variants within this sample encode the same CDR3. V is TRBV6-4 and J is TRBJ1-1; no clear D. Germline V gene data show CDR1 as MRHNA and CDR2 as SNTAGT. Trimming cost V 0 bases and J 1 base, with 6 bases left between them. This CDR3 comprises 14 residues. CDR3 DNA sequence: TGTGCCAGCAGTGACTCTTCAAGGAACACTGAAGCTTTCTTT. Protein sequence: CASSDSSRNTEAFF.

This clone is a singleton in its sample. The rearrangement joins TRBV19 to TRBJ1-4; D ambiguous. V was trimmed by 5 bases and J by 0 bases, leaving 16 bases between them. The germline V gene encodes CDR1 LNHDA and CDR2 SQIVND (reference sequence). The CDR3 contains 17 residues. The CDR3 region is CASSPLGKGSTNEKLFF. CDR3 DNA sequence: TGTGCCAGTAGTCCCCTGGGAAAGGGCTCAACTAATGAAAAACTGTTTTTT.

The chain couples TRBV28 to TRBJ1-3, with D unresolved. Germline CDR1 reads MDHEN; CDR2 reads SYDVKM. The CDR3 is 14 amino acids. The germline V and J ends were trimmed by 10 bases and 0 bases, with 13 bases remaining between them. CDR3 protein: CATFGVLSGNTIYF. In DNA form, the CDR3 reads TGTGCCACCTTCGGGGTTCTCTCTGGAAACACCATATATTTT.

The J gene is TRBJ2-5, the V gene TRBV9; possible D gene TRBD2, 6 bases. Per germline, CDR1 SGDLS and CDR2 YYNGEE. V gave up 5 bases and J gave up 3 bases, with 14 bases separating them. This CDR3 is built from 14 residues. CDR3 loop: CASSAFGGEETQYF. The CDR3 DNA sequence: TGTGCCAGCAGTGCTTTCGGGGGAGAAGAGACCCAGTACTTC.

The genes are TRBV28 and TRBJ2-2; D unresolved. The CDR3 contains 13 residues. V was cut by 6 bases and J by 5 bases, with 10 bases left in between. CDR1 is MDHEN, CDR2 SYDVKM, per germline. CDR3 sequence: CASSSEDTGELFF. For the CDR3, the DNA is TGTGCCAGCAGCTCCGAGGATACCGGGGAGCTGTTTTTT.

This chain joins TRBV5-4 and TRBJ1-6; 7 bases match TRBD1. V was clipped by 0 bases and J by 6 bases; unmatched bases: 9. The germline gives CDR1 SGHNT, CDR2 YYREEE (reference sequence). The CDR3 consists of 17 residues. The CDR3 DNA sequence: TGTGCCAGCAGCTTGGGGGCGTGGGGGACAGCTAATTCACCCCTCCACTTT. Protein product: CASSLGAWGTANSPLHF.

DNA of the CDR3: TGTGCCAGCAGTGAAGCGCTTATAGGGAATTTAGGCACTGAAGCTTTCTTT. Encoded protein: CASSEALIGNLGTEAFF. The chain is built from TRBV2 and TRBJ1-1; D unresolved. V lost 0 bases and J lost 4, with 18 bases in between. Germline V lookup: CDR1 SNHLY, CDR2 FYNNEI. This CDR3 comprises 17 residues.

The V call is TRBV5-6, the J call TRBJ1-6; no firm D call. V dropped 3 bases and J dropped 6 bases, with 16 bases sitting between them. This CDR3 has 16 residues. The V gene's germline CDR1 is SGHDT and CDR2 YYEEEE. The CDR3 loop reads CASSSLGEMGNSPLHF. The CDR3 nucleotides read TGTGCCAGCAGCTCCCTCGGGGAGATGGGTAATTCACCCCTCCACTTT.

The chain employs TRBV19 and TRBJ2-1; D is possibly TRBD2 (6 bases). This CDR3 has 14 residues. Germline V gives CDR1 LNHDA, CDR2 SQIVND (reference sequence). V was cut by 1 base and J by 7 bases, with 11 bases left in between. The CDR3 DNA follows: TGTGCCAGTAGTATAGCGGGAGTGAGGAATGAGCAGTTCTTC. Amino acid sequence: CASSIAGVRNEQFF.

This chain joins TRBV10-1 and TRBJ2-2, with D perhaps TRBD1 (6 bases). Trimming left V 8 bases short and J 3 bases short, with 16 bases between. This CDR3 comprises 15 residues. Per germline, CDR1 WNHNN and CDR2 SYGVQD (reference sequence). The CDR3 region is CASSTRDTYTGELFF. The CDR3 coding sequence is TGCGCCAGCTCGACCCGGGACACCTACACCGGGGAGCTGTTTTTT.

Written as DNA, the CDR3 is TGTGCCAGCAGCTTAGGGGCAGCAAAAGAGACCCAGTACTTC. Encoded protein: CASSLGAAKETQYF. This chain uses TRBV11-2 with TRBJ2-5; the D is unclear. CDR1 is SGHAT and CDR2 is FQNNGV in the germline V gene. Deletions cut 1 base from V and 3 bases from J, with 9 bases between. The length of the CDR3 is 14 residues.

This chain uses TRBV7-8 with TRBJ2-5, with 8 bases matching TRBD1. V trimming: 3 bases; J trimming: 3 bases; junction bases outside the gene matches: 6. The CDR3 extends over 15 amino acids. The germline V gene has CDR1 SGHVS and CDR2 FQNEAQ. DNA for the CDR3: TGTGCCAGCAGCTTGTGGACAGGGACGAAAGAGACCCAGTACTTC. Translation gives CASSLWTGTKETQYF.

The chain carries TRBV18 and TRBJ1-1, with 9 bases matching TRBD1. The CDR3 runs 14 residues. Trimming at V came to 3 bases and at J to 5 bases, leaving 4 bases not matched to a gene. Per germline, CDR1 KGHSH and CDR2 LQKENI. The chain's CDR3 is CASSPGQGWTEAFF. The DNA for the CDR3 is TGTGCCAGCTCACCCGGACAGGGGTGGACTGAAGCTTTCTTT.

This clone has a single count. This chain links TRBV25-1 with TRBJ1-1, with D unresolved. CDR1 and CDR2 from the germline V gene are MGHDK and SYGVNS. Trimming left V 2 bases short and J 0 bases short, with 7 bases between. The CDR3 totals 14 residues. CDR3 nucleotide sequence: TGTGCCAGCAGTGAAGCAGGCGTGAACACTGAAGCTTTCTTT. Amino acid sequence: CASSEAGVNTEAFF.

This chain uses TRBV10-3 with TRBJ1-2, with 10 bases identical to TRBD1. This CDR3 is 16 amino acids long. Trimming cost V 3 bases and J 5 bases; bases outside gene matches: 9. Germline CDR1 ENHRY, CDR2 SYGVKD. In DNA form, the CDR3 reads TGTGCCATCAGTGATGGTCTCGGGACAGGGGATTATGGCTACACCTTC. It translates to CAISDGLGTGDYGYTF.